This passage covers 5 T cell receptor beta chains from one sample sequenced in a study of cytomegalovirus exposure and HLA in healthy donors. The PCR contained 60 Vbeta and 13 Jbeta primers. The data were produced by immunoSEQ multiplex PCR, yet TCRdb's version contains in-frame clones alone and is incomplete. The sample contains about 160,000 clones, around 76% of which appear only once. The sample was PBMCs. These receptor sequences come from a female donor in good health and CMV-seronegative.

This clone appeared once. The chain has TRBV14 and TRBJ1-1, with 7 bases that match TRBD1. The CDR3 totals 15 residues. Germline CDR1 SGHDN, CDR2 FVKESK. V lost 2 bases to trimming and J lost 1 base; unmatched junction nucleotides: 4. CDR3 sequence reads: CASSQIQGTNTEAFF. For the CDR3, the DNA is TGTGCCAGCAGCCAAATACAGGGGACGAACACTGAAGCTTTCTTT.

The chain couples TRBV5-8 to TRBJ1-4; the D gene is possibly TRBD1 (5 bases). The V gene's germline CDR1 is SGHTS and CDR2 YDEGEE. The CDR3 length is 15 residues. Trimming took 0 bases from V and 7 from J, leaving 13 bases between them. Written as DNA, the CDR3 is TGTGCCAGCAGCTTGGATGAGGGGAGGAGTGAAAAACTGTTTTTT. Translating gives CASSLDEGRSEKLFF. The complete variable domain, with remaining parts taken from reference TRBV5-8 and TRBJ1-4, reads EAGVTQSPTHLIKTRGQQATLRCSPISGHTSVYWYQQALGLGLQFLLWYDEGEERNRGNFPPRFSGRQFPNYSSELNVNALELEDSALYLCASSLDEGRSEKLFFGSGTQLSVL.

The CDR3 spells CASSLNPPGQDNTIYF. The DNA for the CDR3 is TGCGCCAGCAGCTTAAACCCACCGGGACAGGACAACACCATATATTTT. This chain links TRBV5-1 with TRBJ1-3, with 8 bases identical to TRBD1. Trimming removed 2 bases from V and 7 bases from J; junction bases left unmatched: 11. CDR3 length: 16 residues. Germline V gives CDR1 SGHRS, CDR2 YFSETQ.

The chain carries TRBV7-9 and TRBJ1-1; 7 bases line up with TRBD1. Looked up from germline, CDR1 is SEHNR and CDR2 is FQNEAQ (reference sequence). The CDR3 is 16 residues long. V lost 5 bases to trimming and J lost 0 bases; unmatched junction nucleotides: 9. The DNA of the CDR3 is TGTGCCAGCAGCGTTCCACAGGGGAGCATGAACACTGAAGCTTTCTTT. It codes for CASSVPQGSMNTEAFF.

CDR3 nucleotide sequence: TGCGCCAGCAGCTCCCAGACTGTGAACACCGGGGAGCTGTTTTTT. It encodes CASSSQTVNTGELFF. The V gene is TRBV5-1, the J gene TRBJ2-2; D is unresolved. Germline V gene lookup returns CDR1 SGHRS and CDR2 YFSETQ. V was pared by 3 bases and J by 1 base, with 10 bases between. The CDR3 spans 15 residues.